These 7 T cell receptor beta chains originate from one sample sequenced in a study of blood T cells in healthy people across ages. Sample-barcoded 5' priming and a J-beta primer mix drove a second PCR of about 6 to 11 cycles. TCRdb redid the calling of the 5' RACE reads with MiXCR, one entry per CDR3 protein. Seen here are some 640,000 distinct CDR3 sequences, approximately 30% observed once, and the top ten hold about a sixth. The sample comprised blood. The receptors here all came from a woman older than 75 in good health.

This clonotype was detected ten times or more. A read error may explain this, as a much larger clone is one base away. The rearrangement links TRBV7-2 to TRBJ2-1; 9 nucleotides line up with TRBD2. The DNA matches TRBJ2-7 better at its end, which makes the J call doubtful. Germline CDR1 and CDR2: SGHTA and FQGNSA. The CDR3 is 17 residues long. The CDR3 is CASSLRAGGTSYNEQYF. The CDR3 region has the DNA TGTGCCAGCAGCTTACGAGCGGGGGGTACCTCCTACAATGAGCAGTACTTC.

This clonotype was picked up many times. The chain carries TRBV6-5 and TRBJ2-5; D call uncertain. CDR3 size: 12 residues. CDR1 is MNHEY, CDR2 SVGAGI, per germline. The germline V and J ends were trimmed by 8 bases and 4 bases, with 11 bases remaining between them. The CDR3 nucleotides read TGTGCCAGCCGGGTCTCGTCAGAGACCCAGTACTTC. Residues: CASRVSSETQYF.

This chain uses TRBV27 with TRBJ2-7; tentative D call: TRBD1 (5 bases). The CDR3 contains 14 residues. Germline V gene sequence: CDR1 MNHEY, CDR2 SMNVEV (reference sequence). V lost 4 bases and J lost 0, with 10 bases in between. This CDR3 is CASSSTVPSYEQYF. CDR3 sequence (DNA): TGTGCCAGCAGTTCGACAGTTCCCTCCTACGAGCAGTACTTC.

The J gene is TRBJ1-1, the V gene TRBV7-9; 9 bases line up with TRBD1. The V gene end was trimmed by 5 bases and the J gene end by 9 bases; junction bases not matched to a gene: 19. Per the germline V gene, CDR1 is SEHNR and CDR2 is FQNEAQ (reference sequence). The CDR3 length is 17 residues. The CDR3 here is CASSRRPGTGTGTKAFF. For the CDR3, the DNA is TGTGCCAGCAGCCGACGTCCCGGGACAGGGACGGGGACTAAAGCTTTCTTT.

This clonotype was detected ten times or more. This chain uses TRBV7-2 with TRBJ2-7, with 8 bases identical to TRBD2. Germline-derived CDR1 and CDR2 are SGHTA and FQGNSA. V lost 4 bases, J lost 1 base, and 6 bases stayed unmatched. The length of the CDR3 is 15 residues. The CDR3 reads CASSSSGGLSYEQYF. The CDR3 nucleotides are TGTGCCAGCAGCTCGAGCGGGGGTCTATCCTACGAGCAGTACTTC. Full variable domain (remainder filled in from reference TRBV7-2 and TRBJ2-7): GAGVSQSPSNKVTEKGKDVELRCDPISGHTALYWYRQSLGQGLEFLIYFQGNSAPDKSGLPSDRFSAERTGGSVSTLTIQRTQQEDSAVYLCASSSSGGLSYEQYFGPGTRLTVT.

This clonotype was counted many times. The chain combines TRBV27 with TRBJ1-5; D call uncertain. CDR1 is MNHEY and CDR2 is SMNVEV in the germline V gene (reference sequence). The CDR3 covers 17 residues. Trimming cost V 2 bases and J 6 bases, with 20 bases left between them. This CDR3 is CASSLEGRRAQGQPQHF. In nucleotides, the CDR3 is TGTGCCAGCAGTTTAGAAGGTCGAAGGGCGCAAGGTCAGCCCCAGCATTTT.

This clonotype was seen at least ten times. This chain connects TRBV6-2 or TRBV6-3 to TRBJ2-7; 9 positions match TRBD1. Germline values: CDR1 MNHEY, CDR2 SVGEGT. The junction had 3 bases not matched to a gene; V was cut back by 5 bases and J by 4 bases. CDR3 length: 13 residues. The CDR3 loop reads CASSTGTGYEQYF. CDR3 DNA sequence: TGTGCCAGCAGTACCGGGACAGGGTACGAGCAGTACTTC.